This T cell receptor beta chain was profiled in a study of CD8+ T cells in alopecia areata (dated by TCRdb to about 2018). Looking at the study overall: The treated patients took part in an open-label pilot trial in which moderate-to-severe alopecia areata was treated with oral tofacitinib at 5 to 10 mg twice daily. Tofacitinib was given for 6 to 18 months, followed by 6 months of follow-up off drug to assess delayed response and recurrence. The SALT score, which quantifies the percentage of affected scalp surface area, was used to measure disease severity in treated patients. To study T cell clonal expansion in alopecia areata, the researchers applied high-throughput TCRbeta sequencing to both the C3H/HeJ mouse model and human patients. Human TCRbeta sequencing covered scalp tissue and sorted CD4+ and CD8+ peripheral blood T cells from patchy and totalis/universalis alopecia areata patients and healthy controls. Patients on tofacitinib were biopsied at baseline and after 4 and 24 weeks of treatment, and several of the patients also had a later scalp biopsy. Scalp clonality was compared across normal scalp (n=4), patchy alopecia areata scalp (n=8), and alopecia totalis/universalis scalp (n=8). RNA came from the PAXgene miRNA kit for fixed scalp, the miRNeasy kit for PBMCs, and the RNeasy kit for mouse skin. immunoSEQ multiplex PCR using 35 Vbeta forward primers and 13 Jbeta reverse primers was used to amplify TCRbeta CDR3 regions.

The sample's treatment or condition, from its label and the paper: oral pan-JAK inhibitor, 5-10 mg twice daily. Lesional scalp punch biopsies and peripheral blood were collected from alopecia areata patients. PBMCs were separated by density centrifugation and stained for CD3, CD4 and CD8, after which CD4+ and CD8+ T cells were sorted on a FACSAria. The V end loses 4 bases and the J end loses 2 bases, and a stretch of 4 bases separates them. Reading the germline V gene gives CDR1 SGHAT and CDR2 FQNNGV. Its CDR3 holds 12 amino acids, cysteine through phenylalanine. Of all the DNA, just the CDR3 is kept, 36 bases in frame from base 1. The library was built by means of the immunoSEQ multiplex PCR assay. To provide template for TCR sequencing, every sample had RNA extracted and reverse transcribed into cDNA. First-strand cDNA was synthesized using SuperScript III with a 2:1 mix of oligo-dT and random hexamers. Amplification bias was assessed with a synthetic immune receptor repertoire, and residual bias was removed computationally. The original pipeline was this. After raw reads were preprocessed to remove errors, the CDR3 was defined following IMGT conventions as running from the conserved cysteine to phenylalanine. To get clonality, Shannon entropy was normalized by log2 of the number of productive unique TCRs and the result was subtracted from 1. CD4 or CD8 identity of scalp clones was inferred by cross-referencing scalp TCRbeta sequences with sorted blood CD4 and CD8 repertoires. In its TCRdb copy, this immuneACCESS table keeps in-frame sequences only and misses some clones. Where compared with another copy, unresolved V genes explain less than half of these, and the others have no known cause. D and trimming were read from the DNA, whereas the V and J calls and clone size are those reported in that table. The sample table contains 250,000 to 350,000 clones; only one count was recorded for 60% of them. Together, the top ten hold 0.93% of the sample.

Study-level results and caveats: Unlike mouse skin, which is dominated by gammadelta T cells, normal human skin has resident alphabeta T cells that are also sequenced, and this complicates analysis of the scalp TCR repertoire. Because the treated cohort was small and had only one nonresponder, larger studies are needed to examine links between baseline CD8+ expansion and response. Lesional scalp, especially in alopecia totalis/universalis, showed higher clonality and more expanded CD8+ clones than normal scalp, suggesting antigenic drive. Compared with mice, TCR sequences shared between patients were less clear, possibly partly because of HLA diversity across the patient population. With tofacitinib, both scalp clonality and the number of expanded CD8+ clones among the top 100 scalp clones went down significantly. During tofacitinib treatment, many expanded lesional clones remained in scalp and blood, and this persistence may partly explain relapse after treatment is stopped.

Turning to this clone: No cognate antigen has been identified for it. Qualities for individual bases were not recorded, and no much larger clone is one base off.

The TCR sequence derives from a human donor with alopecia areata. Recombination connected TRBV11-2 to TRBJ2-3, with no confident D gene call. This specimen was CD4+ T cells sorted from blood, taken between weeks 51 and 54, from a patient treated with tofacitinib. The CDR3 amino acid sequence is: CASSSFTDTQYF. The DNA sequence is as follows: TGTGCCAGCAGCTCCTTCACAGATACGCAGTATTTT.